What follows are 25 T cell receptor beta chains derived from one specimen sequenced in a study of shared clonotypes between healthy human individuals. Some clones are missing from TCRdb's copy, which holds only in-frame ones; the method was immunoSEQ multiplex PCR. The sample lists about 1.5 million clones, roughly 96% seen once, with approximately 1.1% in the top ten. The sample consisted of naive CD4+ T cells sorted from blood. Regarding subset: CD45RA+ positively selected. The receptor source for this set is a man aged 25 to 40 in good health.

The genes are TRBV6-1 and TRBJ1-5; TRBD1 aligns across 7 bases. Germline values: CDR1 MNHNS, CDR2 SASEGT. The V gene end was trimmed by 8 bases and the J gene end by 1 base; junction bases not matched to a gene: 5. The CDR3 is 14 amino acids. CDR3 DNA sequence: TGTGCCAGCGACAGGGAATTGAGCAATCAGCCCCAGCATTTT. Its translation is CASDRELSNQPQHF.

V is TRBV19 and J is TRBJ1-5; TRBD1 aligns across 8 bases. The V gene's germline CDR1 is LNHDA and CDR2 SQIVND (reference sequence). V trimming: 8 bases; J trimming: 3 bases; junction bases outside the gene matches: 6. This CDR3 spans 14 amino acids. CDR3 sequence (DNA): TGTGCCAGTGGATTGGACAGGGACAATCAGCCCCAGCATTTT. This codes for CASGLDRDNQPQHF.

The chain employs TRBV7-8 and TRBJ1-2, with D maybe TRBD1 (5 bases). Germline CDR1 reads SGHVS; CDR2 reads FQNEAQ. The CDR3 sequence is 16 residues long. The ends were cut back, 8 bases at V and 6 bases at J, with 25 bases in the middle. CDR3 DNA: TGTGCCAGCGGGGAGAGGGGATGGGCCTATATGGATGGCTACACCTTC. It specifies CASGERGWAYMDGYTF.

The rearrangement links TRBV7-9 to TRBJ2-7; D remains ambiguous. Germline CDR1 reads SEHNR; CDR2 reads FQNEAQ (reference sequence). The CDR3 runs 16 residues. Trimming stripped 3 bases from V and 6 bases from J, with 21 bases between. The CDR3 region is CASSLNLARPTGEQYF. The CDR3 DNA follows: TGTGCCAGCAGCTTGAATCTGGCCCGACCAACCGGCGAGCAGTACTTC.

V gene TRBV2 combines with J gene TRBJ1-4; D not resolved. Between the trimmed V and J ends, which lost 5 bases and 5 bases, there was a span of 12 bases. The CDR3 runs to 14 residues. CDR1 and CDR2 from the germline V gene are SNHLY and FYNNEI. The CDR3 spells CASSPLMRNEKLFF. The CDR3 DNA reads TGTGCCAGCAGTCCTCTAATGAGGAATGAAAAACTGTTTTTT.

This clone was counted a single time. The chain couples TRBV6-5 to TRBJ1-5; D uncertain. V was clipped by 5 bases and J by 6 bases, with 17 bases between them. The CDR3 has 15 amino acids. Germline CDR1 is MNHEY and CDR2 is SVGAGI. The DNA for the CDR3 is TGTGCCAGCAGTGTAGATCGCGCGGTTAGTCAGCCCCAGCATTTT. This codes for CASSVDRAVSQPQHF.

Here the CDR3 reads CASSDLADTQYF. The CDR3 DNA reads as TGTGCCAGCAGTGACCTCGCAGATACGCAGTATTTT. The chain joins TRBV6-1 to TRBJ2-3; D call uncertain. Germline CDR1 is MNHNS and CDR2 is SASEGT. The CDR3 has 12 amino acids. V dropped 3 bases and J dropped 4 bases, with 5 bases sitting between them.

The V gene is TRBV5-8, the J gene TRBJ2-6; D uncertain. Per the germline V gene, CDR1 is SGHTS and CDR2 is YDEGEE. The CDR3 spans 14 residues. V was shortened by 0 bases and J by 0 bases, with 1 base between the two germline ends. CDR3: CASSLDSGANVLTF. The CDR3 DNA reads as TGTGCCAGCAGCTTGGACTCTGGGGCCAACGTCCTGACTTTC.

The table lists this clone with a count of one. Other DNA sequences in the sample encode the same CDR3. The chain is built from TRBV18 and TRBJ2-1, with 11 bases aligning to TRBD2. CDR1 and CDR2 from the germline V gene are KGHSH and LQKENI. V gave up 4 bases and J gave up 4 bases; unmatched junction bases: 3. The CDR3 extends over 15 amino acids. CDR3 nucleotide sequence: TGTGCCAGCTCACTCGGGACTAGCGGTTACAATGAGCAGTTCTTC. Translating it yields CASSLGTSGYNEQFF. Supplemented by reference TRBV18 and TRBJ2-1, the full variable domain reads NAGVMQNPRHLVRRRGQEARLRCSPMKGHSHVYWYRQLPEEGLKFMVYLQKENIIDESGMPKERFSAEFPKEGPSILRIQQVVRGDSAAYFCASSLGTSGYNEQFFGPGTRLTVL.

The chain uses TRBV11-1 and TRBJ2-7; D assignment may be TRBD1 or TRBD2 (5 bases each). The CDR3 contains 14 residues. V lost 3 bases and J lost 3, with 12 bases in between. Germline values: CDR1 SGHAT, CDR2 FQDESV (reference sequence). Written as DNA, the CDR3 is TGTGCCAGCAGCTTGGAAGGGGCGGGCTACGAGCAGTACTTC. Translated: CASSLEGAGYEQYF.

The chain employs TRBV28 and TRBJ2-7; the match to TRBD2 covers 12 bases. The CDR3 loop spans 18 amino acids. V lost 5 bases to trimming and J lost 0 bases; unmatched junction nucleotides: 11. Germline lookup yields CDR1 MDHEN and CDR2 SYDVKM. The DNA of the CDR3 is TGTGCCAGCAGTCGACTAGCGGGAGTCCACGCGAGCTCCTACGAGCAGTACTTC. The encoded protein is CASSRLAGVHASSYEQYF.

This clone occurred once. The CDR3, as DNA: TGTGCCAGCAGCCCCTGGGACAGTCCTAATGAAAAACTGTTTTTT. Encoded protein: CASSPWDSPNEKLFF. This chain links TRBV9 with TRBJ1-4; TRBD1 matches at 7 bases. V shed 4 bases, J shed 3 bases, and the junction held 6 bases outside the gene matches. This CDR3 is 15 amino acids long. Germline V CDR1 and CDR2: SGDLS, YYNGEE.

CDR3 DNA: TGTGCCAGCAGTGACCCGTACTATGGCTACACCTTC. Protein sequence: CASSDPYYGYTF. The chain is built from TRBV6-1 and TRBJ1-2, with D hard to call. The CDR3 consists of 12 residues. Germline V lookup: CDR1 MNHNS, CDR2 SASEGT. Trimming cost V 3 bases and J 3 bases, with 5 bases left between them.

The chain couples TRBV7-2 to TRBJ2-7; D gene ambiguous. With 5 bases removed from V and 6 bases from J, the gap between germline ends came to 20 bases. The CDR3 totals 15 residues. Germline V lookup: CDR1 SGHTA, CDR2 FQGNSA. The CDR3, as DNA: TGTGCCAGCAGCCCATGGGCTAGTGGGGTTCCCGAGCAGTACTTC. It specifies CASSPWASGVPEQYF.

With regard to this clone: This sample includes further DNA sequences coding for the same CDR3. The V gene is TRBV5-1, the J gene TRBJ2-1; tentatively, D is TRBD2 (7 bases). CDR1 and CDR2 (germline): SGHRS, YFSETQ. The CDR3 is 16 residues long. V gave up 4 bases and J gave up 0 bases, with 14 bases separating them. The CDR3 nucleotides read TGCGCCAGCAGCGGAGGCGGGGGCAGCTCCTACAATGAGCAGTTCTTC. It yields the protein CASSGGGGSSYNEQFF.

The chain links TRBV6-6 to TRBJ2-7; the D gene is possibly TRBD1 (6 bases). Germline CDR1 reads MNHNY; CDR2 reads SVGAGI (reference sequence). The CDR3 runs to 14 residues. V gave up 6 bases and J gave up 0 bases, with 12 bases separating them. This CDR3 is CASRPGQNSYEQYF. CDR3 bases: TGTGCCAGCAGACCAGGACAGAACTCCTACGAGCAGTACTTC.

The chain has TRBV18 and TRBJ1-3, with D hard to call. The length of the CDR3 is 13 residues. Trimming took 3 bases from V and 4 from J, leaving 7 bases between them. Germline V gene sequence: CDR1 KGHSH, CDR2 LQKENI. For the CDR3, the DNA is TGTGCCAGCTCACCGACGGAAGGAAACACCATATATTTT. It codes for CASSPTEGNTIYF.

The V call is TRBV7-9, the J call TRBJ2-1; 10 bases map to TRBD2. This CDR3 spans 15 amino acids. Per germline, CDR1 SEHNR and CDR2 FQNEAQ (reference sequence). Germline trimming cut 3 bases from V and 8 bases from J; bases unmatched to any gene: 7. CDR3 bases: TGTGCCAGCAGCTTTGTCCTAGCGGGAGACCATGAGCAGTTCTTC. The encoded protein is CASSFVLAGDHEQFF.

As to this clone: Distinct nucleotide sequences in the sample also encode this CDR3. The chain joins TRBV7-2 to TRBJ1-3; D gene uncertain. Germline V gives CDR1 SGHTA, CDR2 FQGNSA. The CDR3 extends over 12 amino acids. Trimming cost V 3 bases and J 7 bases, with 7 bases left between them. This CDR3 is CASSFEGNTIYF. The CDR3 nucleotides read TGTGCCAGCAGCTTCGAAGGGAACACCATATATTTT.

A few counts support this clone. In nucleotides, the CDR3 is TGTGCCAGCAGCTCCGGACTTCGGACCGGGGAGCTGTTTTTT. Amino acid sequence: CASSSGLRTGELFF. The chain combines TRBV11-3 with TRBJ2-2; D perhaps matches TRBD2 (5 bases). The CDR3 loop spans 14 amino acids. With 4 bases removed from V and 5 bases from J, the gap between germline ends came to 11 bases. Germline CDR1 SGHNT, CDR2 YENEEA.

J is TRBJ2-1 and V is TRBV2; tentative D call: TRBD2 (6 bases). Trimming took off 3 bases at V and 7 bases at J, with 16 bases between the two ends. The CDR3 runs 15 residues. Germline CDR1 SNHLY, CDR2 FYNNEI. CDR3 region: CASSEVLARNNEQFF. CDR3 DNA sequence: TGTGCCAGCAGTGAGGTACTAGCCCGGAATAATGAGCAGTTCTTC.

J is TRBJ2-3 and V is TRBV7-9; weak D call: TRBD1 (6 bases). Germline values: CDR1 SEHNR, CDR2 FQNEAQ (reference sequence). This CDR3 region has 12 residues. Trimming stripped 4 bases from V and 4 bases from J, with 6 bases between. CDR3 sequence reads: CASSWTADTQYF. For the CDR3, the DNA is TGTGCCAGCAGCTGGACAGCAGATACGCAGTATTTT.

CDR3 loop: CASSSPTQGATSEKLFF. The DNA for the CDR3 is TGTGCCAGCAGCTCGCCAACTCAGGGGGCGACATCTGAAAAACTGTTTTTT. The chain has TRBV5-4 and TRBJ1-4; TRBD1 aligns across 8 bases. CDR3 length: 17 residues. The V gene end was trimmed by 3 bases and the J gene end by 7 bases; junction bases not matched to a gene: 14. Germline assignment: CDR1 SGHNT and CDR2 YYREEE (reference sequence).

The chain recombines TRBV9 with TRBJ2-3; 7 nucleotides agree with TRBD2. The trim removed 4 bases at V and 0 bases at J, leaving 8 bases unmatched. Germline V gives CDR1 SGDLS, CDR2 YYNGEE. This CDR3 is 16 amino acids long. CDR3 bases: TGTGCCAGCAGCATTGTAGCGGGTAGAAGCACAGATACGCAGTATTTT. Protein product: CASSIVAGRSTDTQYF.

The chain recombines TRBV4-1 with TRBJ2-7, with D possibly being TRBD1 or TRBD2 (5 bases each). Germline lookup yields CDR1 MGHRA and CDR2 YSYEKL. V shed 4 bases and J shed 3 bases, with 19 bases lying between them. This CDR3 comprises 16 residues. In DNA, the CDR3 is TGCGCCAGCAGCCTCCTACAGAGGGTTGGGGGCTACGAGCAGTACTTC. It codes for CASSLLQRVGGYEQYF.